This is a list of T cell receptor beta chains from one sample in a study of metastatic and nonmetastatic thyroid tumors. TCRdb re-called the PCR reads with MiXCR. Of approximately 12,000 clones listed, about a quarter were seen once; the top ten hold 3.6%. The sample consisted of blood. The receptors shown here come from a female donor with papillary thyroid cancer or a benign thyroid nodule (not recorded which). Some clones in this sample may be carry-over from other donors' samples. Both conserved end residues are part of each CDR3. A D gene is named only where the DNA matches it firmly. Where a row states a size, it is once, few, many or the class of an expanded clone; other rows omit it.

.,TRBJ1-1,many,TRBV7-8,CASSLVNGVNTEAFF,TGTGCCAGCAGCTTAGTAAACGGGGTGAACACTGAAGCTTTCTTT
.,TRBJ2-1,.,TRBV19,CASSISRDNEQFF,TGTGCCAGTAGTATCTCCCGCGACAATGAGCAGTTCTTC
TRBD2,TRBJ2-7,.,TRBV6-1,CASSDVGLAGLEQYF,TGTGCCAGCAGTGATGTGGGACTAGCGGGCCTCGAGCAGTACTTC
TRBD1,TRBJ2-1,medium-sized,TRBV27,CASSPGTGGVTAYNEQFF,TGTGCCAGCAGTCCCGGGACAGGGGGCGTAACTGCATACAATGAGCAGTTCTTC
.,TRBJ2-2,few,TRBV6-1,CASSPQLTPNTGDLFF,TGTGCCAGCAGTCCCCAGCTGACCCCGAACACCGGGGATCTGTTTTTT
TRBD1,TRBJ1-2,few,TRBV27,CASSPGTGTGYTF,TGTGCCAGCAGTCCCGGGACAGGGACCGGCTACACCTTC
.,TRBJ2-1,.,TRBV6-2/TRBV6-3,CASSYGEGNEQFF,TGTGCCAGCAGTTACGGCGAGGGGAATGAGCAGTTCTTC
.,TRBJ1-5,.,TRBV30,CAWSEQGGPQHF,TGTGCCTGGAGTGAGCAGGGCGGGCCCCAGCATTTT
.,TRBJ1-1,medium-sized,TRBV6-2/TRBV6-3,CASSPSVNTEAFF,TGTGCCAGCAGCCCCTCTGTGAACACTGAAGCTTTCTTT
.,TRBJ2-7,many,TRBV4-1,CASSQASGDLWEQYF,TGCGCCAGCAGCCAAGCCTCCGGGGACCTTTGGGAGCAGTACTTC
.,TRBJ1-6,many,TRBV30,CAWSVMGNSPLHF,TGTGCCTGGAGTGTTATGGGTAATTCACCCCTCCACTTT
.,TRBJ1-3,.,TRBV2,CASSDQEDTIYF,TGTGCCAGCAGTGACCAGGAGGACACAATATATTTT
TRBD1,TRBJ1-2,.,TRBV28,CASSLSPGTGGVYGYTF,TGTGCCAGCAGTTTAAGTCCCGGGACAGGGGGCGTCTATGGCTACACCTTC
.,TRBJ2-2,medium-sized,TRBV27,CASSLGPTGASGELFF,TGTGCCAGCAGTTTGGGTCCGACAGGAGCATCCGGGGAGCTGTTTTTT
TRBD2,TRBJ2-1,many,TRBV2,CASTAGGRAWGF,TGTGCCAGCACCGCGGGGGGGAGGGCCTGGGGCTTC
TRBD2,TRBJ2-3,many,TRBV2,CASSERGLASGTDTQYF,TGTGCCAGCAGTGAAAGGGGACTAGCGAGTGGCACAGATACGCAGTATTTT
.,TRBJ2-7,.,TRBV5-6,CASSYDSLCEQYF,TGTGCCAGCAGCTATGACAGTTTGTGCGAGCAGTACTTC
.,TRBJ1-5,medium-sized,TRBV27,CASSLQLNQPQHF,TGTGCCAGCAGTTTACAGTTAAATCAGCCCCAGCATTTT
.,TRBJ2-7,many,TRBV20-1,CSASEGVGGQYF,TGCAGTGCTAGTGAAGGGGTGGGGGGGCAGTACTTC
.,TRBJ2-5,few,TRBV27,CASSLEGGMETKYF,TGTGCCAGCAGTTTAGAGGGGGGTATGGAGACCAAGTACTTC
.,TRBJ1-4,many,TRBV18,CASSRGRFGEKLFF,TGTGCCAGCTCCCGCGGCCGTTTCGGTGAAAAACTGTTTTTT
.,TRBJ1-2,medium-sized,TRBV6-1,CASSEFNNYGYTF,TGTGCCAGCAGTGAGTTCAATAACTATGGCTACACCTTC
.,TRBJ2-2,once,TRBV13,CASRLGFGSTWELFF,TGTGCGAGCAGATTAGGATTCGGCAGCACCTGGGAGCTGTTTTTT
.,TRBJ2-7,.,TRBV20-1,CSARARDNSYEQYF,TGCAGTGCTAGAGCACGGGACAACTCCTACGAGCAGTACTTC